This T cell receptor beta chain was captured by sequencing in a study of regulatory T cells in long-lasting Graves disease. Regarding the study as a whole: In persistent patients, shared public clonotypes (more than 2,500) outnumbered those in new patients (about 970).

This clonotype was detected many times. The antigen is undetermined. The CDR3 consists of 14 residues. V dropped 6 bases and J dropped 8 bases, with 17 bases sitting between them. The germline V gene encodes CDR1 MNHEY and CDR2 SMNVEV (reference sequence). The sample's time point: newly diagnosed GD, antithyroid drugs for less than 3 months. TCR sequences were obtained from RNA taken from PBMCs. Each patient gave 8.5 to 10 milliliters of EDTA-anticoagulated peripheral blood. TCR beta libraries were built with iRepertoire HTBI primers and Arm-PCR of CDR3 regions. TCRdb passed the multiplex PCR reads through MiXCR, listing each CDR3 protein once. Among 550,000 to 600,000 distinct CDR3 sequences listed, more than 15% were seen once. Separately, the same data were catalogued under a study of T cells in Graves' hyperthyroidism and ophthalmopathy.

The chain couples TRBV27 to TRBJ2-1; maybe TRBD1 (5 bases). The sample consisted of peripheral blood mononuclear cells (PBMCs), taken at new diagnosis, from a patient treated with antithyroid drugs. The sequence was collected from a young man with Graves disease. The CDR3 DNA reads as TGTGCCAGCAGCCCTCTTTGGGGCGTCGATGAGCAGTTCTTC. It is translated as CASSPLWGVDEQFF.